Here is one T cell receptor beta chain with its context. The data stem from a study of type 1 and type 2 diabetes patients. The PCR template was genomic DNA. The TCR beta CDR3 region was amplified using 30 forward and 13 reverse primers. TCRdb re-derived calls from the multiplex PCR reads in MiXCR, one entry per CDR3 protein. The table has fewer than 350,000 distinct CDR3 sequences, approximately 45% seen once. Standard classification criteria confirmed type 1 or type 2 diabetes in all patients. Each participant gave ten milliliters of peripheral blood. Input material: peripheral blood mononuclear cells (PBMCs). The clonotype comes from a man in his late teens or twenties with type 2 diabetes.

CDR3 region: CASSAGLNEKLFF. The CDR3 nucleotides read TGTGCCAGCAGCGCAGGGCTGAATGAAAAACTGTTTTTT. The J gene is TRBJ1-4, the V gene TRBV7-8, with a weak D call TRBD1 (5 bases). V shed 5 bases and J shed 5 bases, with 9 bases lying between them. Germline V gene data show CDR1 as SGHVS and CDR2 as FQNEAQ. This CDR3 is built from 13 residues.